The present entry profiles one T cell receptor beta chain with its context. Its target antigen remains unknown. Base qualities are missing; no much larger clone stands one base away. This sample was taken from a study of T cell repertoires in cytomegalovirus infection (dated by TCRdb to between 2018 and 2021). Broadly, across the study: Alongside well-studied HLA-B-restricted epitopes, the peptide stimulations were aimed at recently identified HLA-C-restricted CMV epitopes, whose presentation resists viral immunomodulation. Donor HLA type was relevant to the analysis, as public TCR beta signatures indicated carriage of CMV infection together with the matching HLA type. What the work shows at the level of the full study, not this receptor alone: In the ex vivo response, HLA-C-restricted CMV-specific TCR beta clonotypes were dominant, and in two of eight donors the single most frequent clonotype came from this HLA-C-restricted group. Cumulative frequency of public TCR beta family members discriminated carriers of CMV infection plus the relevant HLA type in this cohort and an independent approximately 340-donor cohort.

This specimen's treatment or condition label, per the study, means: in vitro stimulation with specific CMV peptide epitopes to enrich CMV-specific T cells. The listed sequencing device is Illumina HiSeq 1500. TCRdb trimmed public reads at Q25 via fastp, called clones via MiXCR and kept in-frame beta chains. Here each entry gathers all rows of one CDR3 protein and keeps the most common genes and DNA. This sample lists around 900,000 distinct CDR3 sequences; more than 25% were detected once. The ten largest account for roughly an eighth of the sample. CDR1 and CDR2 (SGHAT, FQNNGV) derive from the germline V gene. Inclusive of the bounding cysteine and phenylalanine, the CDR3 is 15 residues long. Only CDR3 DNA is held: 45 bases, read in frame from base 1. V is trimmed back by 4 bases and J by 4 bases, and the junction contains 6 bases that no gene match accounts for.

The source is a human donor in good health (CMV status not recorded). Some clones in this sample may be carry-over from other donors' samples. The material sequenced was cultured CD8+ T cells from PBMCs, taken from culture after CMV antigen stimulation. The V gene is TRBV11-2 and the J gene is TRBJ2-5; TRBD1 agrees with 10 junctional bases. Here is the DNA: TGTGCCAGCAGCTGGACAGGGGGTCGGGGAGAGACCCAGTACTTC. Its protein is CASSWTGGRGETQYF.